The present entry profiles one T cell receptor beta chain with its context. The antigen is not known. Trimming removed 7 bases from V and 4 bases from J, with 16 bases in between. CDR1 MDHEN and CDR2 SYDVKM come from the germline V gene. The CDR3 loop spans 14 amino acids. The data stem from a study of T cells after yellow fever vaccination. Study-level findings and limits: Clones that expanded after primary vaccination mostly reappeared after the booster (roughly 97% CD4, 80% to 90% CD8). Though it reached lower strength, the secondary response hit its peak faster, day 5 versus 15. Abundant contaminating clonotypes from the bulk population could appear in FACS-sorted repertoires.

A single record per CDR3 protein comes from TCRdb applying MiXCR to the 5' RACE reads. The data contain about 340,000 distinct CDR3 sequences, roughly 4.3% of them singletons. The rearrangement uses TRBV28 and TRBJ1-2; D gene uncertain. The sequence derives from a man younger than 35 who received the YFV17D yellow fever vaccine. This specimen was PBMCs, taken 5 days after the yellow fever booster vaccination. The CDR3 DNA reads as TGTGCCAGCAAGGGAAGCCCCGGCGGCTATGGCTACACCTTC. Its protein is CASKGSPGGYGYTF.